A selection of T cell receptor beta chains follows, all from one sample in a study of T cell responses to AZD1222 COVID-19 vaccine. Here immunoSEQ multiplex PCR was the method, and the copy in TCRdb shows in-frame clones only, minus some. The sample lists some 140,000 clones, 75% to 90% seen once, with about 4% in the top ten. The starting material was peripheral blood, obtained on day 0 of AZD1222 vaccination. The receptor source for this set is an adult in good health. The CDR3 runs from the conserved cysteine through the conserved F or W. A D gene is named only where the DNA matches it firmly. Clone size, where shown, is once, few, many, or a class for clones that have expanded.

-,TRBJ1-1,15,-,TRBV18,TGTGCCAGCTCACTGGGGGTGGTTGTGAACACTGAAGCTTTCTTT,CASSLGVVVNTEAFF
TRBD1,TRBJ1-1,12,-,TRBV2,TGTGCCAGCAGTCGGGACAGGCGGGAGGCTTTCTTT,CASSRDRREAFF
TRBD1,TRBJ2-1,15,-,TRBV6-1,TGTGCCAGCAGTGAAGTGGGACAGGGGTGGAATGAGCAGTTCTTC,CASSEVGQGWNEQFF
-,TRBJ2-3,14,-,TRBV19,TGTGCCAGTCACAGGGGGGGGCGGGGAGATACGCAGTATTTT,CASHRGGRGDTQYF
-,TRBJ1-2,12,once,TRBV7-3,TGTGCCAGCAGCGAACAGGGTCGAGGCTACACCTTC,CASSEQGRGYTF
-,TRBJ2-2,15,-,TRBV6-5,TGTGCCAGCGTTCCCGGGACACCTCACACCGGGGAGCTGTTTTTT,CASVPGTPHTGELFF
-,TRBJ2-1,17,-,TRBV7-3,TGTGCCAGCAGCTTAGGACCTCCTAGCATCCCCTACAATGAGCAGTTCTTC,CASSLGPPSIPYNEQFF
TRBD1,TRBJ1-6,16,-,TRBV5-1,TGCGCCAGCAGCTTGGGACAGGGGGCCCCCAATTCACCCCTCCACTTT,CASSLGQGAPNSPLHF
TRBD1,TRBJ2-7,16,-,TRBV5-1,TGCGCCAGCAGCTTGGCCGGGACAGGGGGGCTTTACGAGCAGTACTTC,CASSLAGTGGLYEQYF
-,TRBJ1-1,16,-,TRBV15,TGTGCCACCAGCAGAGAACGGGGGGGAGTTGGGACTGAAGCTTTCTTT,CATSRERGGVGTEAFF
-,TRBJ2-5,11,-,TRBV28,TGTGCCAGCAGCTATCAAGAGACCCAGTACTTC,CASSYQETQYF
-,TRBJ1-1,16,-,TRBV3-1/TRBV3-2,TGTGCCAGCAGCCAAGATCCGGGGATTTGGAACACTGAAGCTTTCTTT,CASSQDPGIWNTEAFF
TRBD1,TRBJ1-1,13,-,TRBV2,TGTGCCAGCAGTAGACAGGGGGCCACTGAAGCTTTCTTT,CASSRQGATEAFF
TRBD1,TRBJ1-1,15,-,TRBV19,TGTGCCAGTAGTCCGGACAGGGGATCGAACACTGAAGCTTTCTTT,CASSPDRGSNTEAFF
-,TRBJ1-1,14,once,TRBV28,TGTGCCACCTACCTGGGGGGAAGTAACACTGAAGCTTTCTTT,CATYLGGSNTEAFF
-,TRBJ1-1,14,-,TRBV15,TGTGCCACCGGGCAGGGGTTCGGGTACACTGAAGCTTTCTTT,CATGQGFGYTEAFF
-,TRBJ1-3,15,-,TRBV11-2,TGTGCCAGCAGCTTAGGAAGGTTTACTGGAAACACCATATATTTT,CASSLGRFTGNTIYF
-,TRBJ1-1,13,few,TRBV18,TGTGCCAGCTCACCAACTATGAACACTGAAGCTTTCTTT,CASSPTMNTEAFF
TRBD1,TRBJ2-7,16,-,TRBV7-9,TGTGCCAGCAGCTACCATGGACAGGGACCAAGGTACGAGCAGTACTTC,CASSYHGQGPRYEQYF
TRBD2,TRBJ2-1,14,-,TRBV4-1,TGCGCCAGCAGTAAACTAGCGGGGTTCGATGAGCAGTTCTTC,CASSKLAGFDEQFF
-,TRBJ1-5,13,-,TRBV6-5,TGTGCCAGTGAGTTAGCGGGCAATCAGCCCCAGCATTTT,CASELAGNQPQHF
-,TRBJ1-2,17,-,TRBV21-1,TGTGCCAGCAGCAAAGCCCCCTTCCGCGTTGGGGATCGTGGCTACACCTTC,CASSKAPFRVGDRGYTF
-,TRBJ1-1,13,-,TRBV4-1,TGCGCCAGCAGCCAGGATAGGGATACTGAAGCTTTCTTT,CASSQDRDTEAFF
-,TRBJ2-7,11,few,TRBV3-1/TRBV3-2,TGTGCCAGCAGCCAAGGGGCAGTATGGGACTTC,CASSQGAVWDF
-,TRBJ1-5,14,few,TRBV19,TGTGCCAGTAGTATGTACGGGGACAATCAGCCCCAGCATTTT,CASSMYGDNQPQHF
-,TRBJ1-6,15,-,TRBV15,TGTGCCACCAGCAGCACGGACAGAGAGAATTCACCCCTCCACTTT,CATSSTDRENSPLHF
TRBD2,TRBJ2-3,15,-,TRBV28,TGTGCCAGCAGTGCTCCCAGCGGGGTCACAGATACGCAGTATTTT,CASSAPSGVTDTQYF
TRBD1,TRBJ1-4,15,-,TRBV19,TGTGCCAGTAGTATCGGAGGGGGCTTTGAGGAAAAACTGTTTTTT,CASSIGGGFEEKLFF
-,TRBJ1-1,16,-,TRBV13,TGTGCCAGCAGCTTAGGCCTAGGGGGAGTGAACACTGAAGCTTTCTTT,CASSLGLGGVNTEAFF
TRBD1,TRBJ2-2,16,few,TRBV7-9,TGTGCCAGCAGCAGGGACAGGGGCTCGGGAACCGGGGAGCTGTTTTTT,CASSRDRGSGTGELFF
TRBD1,TRBJ1-1,13,-,TRBV9,TGTGCCAGCAGCCATAAACAGGGGACTGAAGCTTTCTTT,CASSHKQGTEAFF
-,TRBJ1-1,13,-,TRBV30,TGTGCCTGGAGCCGAAGGGGGGGCACTGAAGCTTTCTTT,CAWSRRGGTEAFF
TRBD1,TRBJ2-2,14,few,TRBV18,TGTGCCAGCTCACAGGGACAGACCACCGGGGAGCTGTTTTTT,CASSQGQTTGELFF
-,TRBJ1-1,15,-,TRBV10-3,TGTGCCATCAGTGAGTTTATGGGGACGAACACTGAAGCTTTCTTT,CAISEFMGTNTEAFF
TRBD1,TRBJ2-5,13,-,TRBV29-1,TGCAGCGTTAGGACAGGTATCCAAGAGACCCAGTACTTC,CSVRTGIQETQYF
TRBD2,TRBJ2-3,17,-,TRBV24-1,TGTGCCACCAGTGATCTCCAAAGCGGGGGGGCAAAAGATACGCAGTATTTT,CATSDLQSGGAKDTQYF
TRBD1,TRBJ1-3,14,-,TRBV5-4,TGTGCCAGCAGCTGGGAGGGGGCTAGAAACACCATATATTTT,CASSWEGARNTIYF
TRBD1,TRBJ1-1,16,-,TRBV19,TGTGCCAGTAGTATTCGGACAGGGGGCATGAACACTGAAGCTTTCTTT,CASSIRTGGMNTEAFF
TRBD2,TRBJ2-7,14,many,TRBV29-1,TGCAGCGTCACCGGCAGGCGGGGGGCCTACGAGCAGTACTTC,CSVTGRRGAYEQYF
-,TRBJ1-4,12,-,TRBV6-1,TGTGCCAGCAGTGAAGCAGGGGGAAAACTGTTTTTT,CASSEAGGKLFF
TRBD2,TRBJ2-5,15,-,TRBV5-1,TGCGCCAGCAGCTCCCTGGGGAGCGGGGGAGAGACCCAGTACTTC,CASSSLGSGGETQYF
TRBD2,TRBJ2-1,15,-,TRBV5-1,TGCGCCAGCAGCCCCACGCCGGGGGGGTACAATGAGCAGTTCTTC,CASSPTPGGYNEQFF
-,TRBJ1-1,11,-,TRBV12-3/TRBV12-4,TGTGCCAGCAGTTTAGAAACAGGAGCTTTCTTT,CASSLETGAFF
-,TRBJ1-2,10,-,TRBV28,TGTGCCAGCAGTGGGGTCGGCTACACCTTC,CASSGVGYTF
-,TRBJ2-3,14,-,TRBV5-1,TGCGCCAGCAGCTTGGGTGCTACAGACGATACGCAGTATTTT,CASSLGATDDTQYF
TRBD1,TRBJ1-2,17,-,TRBV6-6,TGTGCCAGCAGTCCCCGGACAGGGCATTCAGCTAACTATGGCTACACCTTC,CASSPRTGHSANYGYTF
TRBD1,TRBJ1-2,13,-,TRBV6-5,TGTGCCACCAATAGGGGACAGGGCTATGGCTACACCTTC,CATNRGQGYGYTF
-,TRBJ1-1,16,few,TRBV30,TGTGCCTGGAGTGGCACTTTGGGACACGGGGACACTGAAGCTTTCTTT,CAWSGTLGHGDTEAFF
-,TRBJ1-4,15,-,TRBV7-9,TGTGCCAGCAGTTGGGAGGGGCAGACTAATGAAAAACTGTTTTTT,CASSWEGQTNEKLFF
-,TRBJ2-2,16,-,TRBV5-1,TGCGCCAGCAGCTTGGCCGGAGGGACATACACCGGGGAGCTGTTTTTT,CASSLAGGTYTGELFF
-,TRBJ2-7,14,-,TRBV5-6,TGTGCCAGCAGGTCGACCCCCGGCCCATACGAGCAGTACTTC,CASRSTPGPYEQYF
-,TRBJ1-1,13,-,TRBV12-3/TRBV12-4,TGTGCCAGCAGTCTCAAGAGTGTCACTGAAGCTTTCTTT,CASSLKSVTEAFF